Sequencing of this T cell receptor beta chain was carried out in a study of blood T cell repertoires in COVID-19. The CDR3 runs to 16 residues. The germline V gene encodes CDR1 GTSNPN and CDR2 SVGIG (reference sequence). V dropped 2 bases and J dropped 4; count of bases not matched to a gene: 9. How the authors handled the data: The assay estimated nucleated cells by amplifying reference gene primers. This table comes from immunoSEQ multiplex PCR, and its TCRdb copy is limited to in-frame clones, with some not included. The V and J calls and the clone size are those of that table, but D and trimming were determined from the DNA. The repertoire holds over 150,000 clones, with 87% as singletons. Assignment of participants to cohorts was predicated upon participant-reported clinical history. Cohort 3 donors were reported recovered after two negative PCRs, clearance, or symptom resolution.

Input material: PBMCs or T cells enriched from blood (not recorded which). The chain carries TRBV30 and TRBJ1-5, with 9 bases lining up with TRBD1. This clonotype was obtained from a woman aged 25-40 years who had recovered from COVID-19. The CDR3 reads CAWSPTPGTGNQPQHF. The DNA for the CDR3 is TGTGCCTGGAGTCCCACCCCCGGGACAGGGAATCAGCCCCAGCATTTT.